The 20 T cell receptor beta chains given below trace back to one sample, sequenced in a study of OX40 agonist ivuxolimab in advanced cancers. Sequenced by immunoSEQ multiplex PCR; TCRdb stores in-frame clones only, minus some. The profile shows about 8,300 clones, roughly 70% of them singletons. Specimen: CD4+ or CD8+ T cells sorted from blood, collected in a trial of the OX40 agonist ivuxolimab. These receptors originate from an adult with an advanced solid tumor such as melanoma, head and neck, liver or kidney cancer.

In this sample, this clone turned up a few times. V gene TRBV5-6 combines with J gene TRBJ2-7, with a tentative D call TRBD2 (6 bases). V was cut by 0 bases and J by 3 bases, with 10 bases left in between. CDR1 and CDR2 from the germline V gene are SGHDT and YYEEEE. The CDR3 is 14 residues long. CDR3 region: CASSLGGDFYEQYF. The CDR3 DNA follows: TGTGCCAGCAGCTTGGGCGGGGACTTCTACGAGCAGTACTTC.

This clone was counted only a few times. The genes are TRBV6-1 and TRBJ1-1, with no clear D. This CDR3 has 8 amino acids. Germline loops: CDR1 MNHNS, CDR2 SASEGT. Trimming cost V 7 bases and J 11 bases, with 5 bases left between them. The CDR3 bases are TGTGCCAGCAAGGGCGCTTTCTTT. This codes for CASKGAFF.

The chain couples TRBV15 to TRBJ2-3; D gene unclear. V was cut by 2 bases and J by 2 bases, with 5 bases left in between. Looked up from germline, CDR1 is LNHNV and CDR2 is YYDKDF (reference sequence). The CDR3 loop spans 13 amino acids. The CDR3 sequence: CATSRFSTDTQYF. CDR3 bases: TGTGCCACCAGCAGATTCTCCACAGATACGCAGTATTTT.

This clone was seen only once. This sequence joins TRBV11-3 and TRBJ2-3; the match to TRBD1 covers 7 bases. This CDR3 is 15 amino acids long. In germline, CDR1 is SGHNT, CDR2 YENEEA. The V gene end was trimmed by 3 bases and the J gene end by 5 bases; junction bases not matched to a gene: 8. The CDR3 DNA reads as TGTGCCAGCAGCTTGACAGGGATGAGGGGAGATACGCAGTATTTT. Encoded protein: CASSLTGMRGDTQYF.

This clone came up a few times. The rearrangement uses TRBV5-4 and TRBJ2-1, with a weak D call TRBD2 (6 bases). The germline V and J ends were trimmed by 10 bases and 7 bases, with 18 bases remaining between them. Germline V gene data show CDR1 as SGHNT and CDR2 as YYREEE (reference sequence). The CDR3 loop spans 13 amino acids. This CDR3 reads CAFRDGGMNEQFF. CDR3 DNA: TGTGCCTTCCGGGATGGGGGGATGAATGAGCAGTTCTTC.

J is TRBJ1-1 and V is TRBV19, with D perhaps TRBD1 (6 bases). Germline CDR1 reads LNHDA; CDR2 reads SQIVND (reference sequence). The CDR3 runs 15 residues. V dropped 3 bases and J dropped 6 bases, with 17 bases sitting between them. The CDR3 here is CASSIWVGGGSEAFF. CDR3 nucleotides: TGTGCCAGTAGTATTTGGGTAGGGGGAGGCTCTGAAGCTTTCTTT.

This rearrangement joins TRBV25-1 to TRBJ1-1; 8 nucleotides match TRBD1. The CDR3 is made up of 15 amino acids. V was pared by 1 base and J by 3 bases, with 4 bases of the junction left unmatched. The germline V gene has CDR1 MGHDK and CDR2 SYGVNS. The CDR3 nucleotides read TGTGCCAGCAGTGAATGGGCACAGGGGGACACTGAAGCTTTCTTT. This translates into CASSEWAQGDTEAFF.

V and J are TRBV27 and TRBJ1-1, with TRBD1 matching 7 bases. Germline loops: CDR1 MNHEY, CDR2 SMNVEV (reference sequence). This CDR3 contains 15 residues. V shed 0 bases and J 0 bases; nucleotides not matched to a gene: 1. CDR3 in DNA: TGTGCCAGCAGTTTATCGACAGGGCTGAACACTGAAGCTTTCTTT. Protein sequence: CASSLSTGLNTEAFF.

V and J are TRBV6-6 and TRBJ2-1; TRBD1 or TRBD2 may be the D gene (6 bases each). This CDR3 contains 11 residues. The germline CDR1 and CDR2 sequences are MNHNY and SVGAGI (reference sequence). V was clipped by 7 bases and J by 11 bases, with 12 bases between them. CDR3 amino acids: CASIRGTQQFF. The CDR3 coding sequence is TGTGCCAGCATAAGGGGGACTCAGCAGTTCTTC.

The rearrangement links TRBV4-1 to TRBJ2-7; 8 bases are a match to TRBD1. V dropped 2 bases and J dropped 2; count of bases not matched to a gene: 5. Germline loops: CDR1 MGHRA, CDR2 YSYEKL. This CDR3 has 15 amino acids. The CDR3 coding sequence is TGCGCCAGCAGCCAATCCGACAGGGGAGCCTACGAGCAGTACTTC. Amino acids: CASSQSDRGAYEQYF.

The rearrangement joins TRBV27 to TRBJ2-7; 11 nucleotides agree with TRBD1. Germline trimming cut 5 bases from V and 0 bases from J; bases unmatched to any gene: 3. Germline values: CDR1 MNHEY, CDR2 SMNVEV (reference sequence). The CDR3 is made up of 15 amino acids. CDR3 nucleotides: TGTGCCAGCAGTCCCGGGACAGGGGGCTCCTACGAGCAGTACTTC. It translates to CASSPGTGGSYEQYF.

The chain has TRBV5-1 and TRBJ1-3, with 7 bases identical to TRBD1. Germline V gene data show CDR1 as SGHRS and CDR2 as YFSETQ. The CDR3 is made up of 16 amino acids. Trimming at V came to 4 bases and at J to 0 bases, leaving 7 bases not matched to a gene. The CDR3 reads CASSPTDRYSGNTIYF. The DNA of the CDR3 is TGCGCCAGCAGCCCTACGGACAGGTACTCTGGAAACACCATATATTTT.

This chain connects TRBV6-6 to TRBJ1-1; TRBD1 matches 10 bases. V dropped 4 bases and J dropped 1; count of bases not matched to a gene: 6. The CDR3 sequence is 16 residues long. Germline CDR1 reads MNHNY; CDR2 reads SVGAGI (reference sequence). The CDR3 is CASSSNRDRGNTEAFF. CDR3 coding DNA: TGTGCCAGCAGTTCCAATAGGGACAGGGGGAACACTGAAGCTTTCTTT.

The chain joins TRBV2 to TRBJ2-1, with 10 bases identical to TRBD2. In germline, CDR1 is SNHLY, CDR2 FYNNEI. V gave up 3 bases and J gave up 0 bases; unmatched junction bases: 5. The CDR3 spans 17 residues. The CDR3 protein is CASSEGLALSSYNEQFF. The CDR3 region has the DNA TGTGCCAGCAGTGAGGGACTAGCGCTAAGCTCCTACAATGAGCAGTTCTTC.

This clone was seen only a few times. The CDR3 region is CASSSGTGSYEQYF. In DNA form, the CDR3 reads TGTGCCAGCAGCTCCGGGACAGGGAGTTACGAGCAGTACTTC. This chain connects TRBV9 to TRBJ2-7, with TRBD1 matching over 9 bases. The CDR3 totals 14 residues. The J segment lost 4 bases and the V segment lost 4 bases, leaving 6 bases of the junction unmatched. Germline CDR1 is SGDLS and CDR2 is YYNGEE.

The chain uses TRBV10-3 and TRBJ2-7, with a possible D match to TRBD1 (6 bases). CDR1 is ENHRY, CDR2 SYGVKD, per germline. The V and J ends lost 9 bases and 3 bases respectively, with 15 bases between them. This CDR3 spans 13 amino acids. In DNA, the CDR3 is TGTGCCATGTCCCCGGGACATAACTACGAGCAGTACTTC. It translates to CAMSPGHNYEQYF.

The gene calls are TRBV15 and TRBJ2-5, with 7 bases aligning to TRBD1. In germline, CDR1 is LNHNV, CDR2 YYDKDF (reference sequence). The CDR3 is made up of 15 amino acids. With 3 bases clipped from V and 1 base from J, the junction kept 5 bases outside the gene matches. The CDR3 spells CATSSNRGGQETQYF. The DNA for the CDR3 is TGTGCCACCAGCAGCAACAGGGGCGGCCAAGAGACCCAGTACTTC.

V and J are TRBV5-1 and TRBJ1-1; D not resolved. Between the trimmed V and J ends, which lost 2 bases and 0 bases, there was a span of 11 bases. The germline gives CDR1 SGHRS, CDR2 YFSETQ. The CDR3 covers 15 residues. This chain's CDR3 is CASSFSGVMNTEAFF. CDR3 sequence (DNA): TGCGCCAGCAGCTTTAGCGGGGTCATGAACACTGAAGCTTTCTTT.

J is TRBJ1-1 and V is TRBV19; 10 positions agree with TRBD1. This CDR3 comprises 12 residues. The V gene end was trimmed by 10 bases and the J gene end by 4 bases; junction bases not matched to a gene: 3. The germline CDR1 and CDR2 sequences are LNHDA and SQIVND (reference sequence). In DNA form, the CDR3 reads TGTGCCACACGGACAGGGGGCACTGAAGCTTTCTTT. Its protein is CATRTGGTEAFF.

The chain employs TRBV4-2 and TRBJ2-1; D possibly corresponds to TRBD1 (7 bases). V was cut by 1 base and J by 14 bases, with 12 bases left in between. Germline CDR1 and CDR2: LGHNA and YNFKEQ. There are 12 residues in the CDR3. The CDR3 here is CASSQGDREEFF. The CDR3 nucleotides read TGTGCCAGCAGCCAAGGCGACAGGGAGGAGTTCTTC.